The entry below gives a single TCR beta chain sequence along with its context. No antigen is known for it. The data were produced by immunoSEQ multiplex PCR, yet TCRdb's version contains in-frame clones alone and is incomplete. The table includes 20,000 to 25,000 clones, 85% to 90% detected once. The sample comes from a study of T cells in localized non-small cell lung cancer. General observations from the study: Because only a single region of the tumor was sequenced, heterogeneity remains possible. The highest T cell clonality was in uninvolved adjacent lung, above tumor. Appearing in adjacent lung were a median approximately 50 of the top 100 tumor clones. An association was observed between higher blood T cell density and longer overall survival.

Trimming took 5 bases from V and 4 from J, leaving 8 bases between them. This CDR3 has 12 amino acids. Germline CDR1 is SGHRS and CDR2 is YFSETQ. The rearrangement links TRBV5-1 to TRBJ2-3; D is uncertain. This sequence originates from a male donor aged 60 or over with stage I lung adenocarcinoma. The starting material was peripheral blood, obtained before any cancer treatment. CDR3 loop: CASSLESDTQYF. The CDR3 coding sequence is TGCGCCAGCAGTCTGGAGTCAGATACGCAGTATTTT.